These T cell receptor beta chains were read from a single sample in a study of prognosis after radiotherapy for stage I lung cancer. TCRdb re-called the multiplex PCR reads with MiXCR, one entry per CDR3 protein. The sample consists of around 15,000 distinct CDR3 sequences, roughly 52% of them appearing once. Here the sequenced sample was PBMCs, taken before or after stereotactic body radiation therapy (not recorded which). The receptors were sampled from a donor of 50 years or more with non-small cell lung cancer. The CDR3 runs from the conserved cysteine through the conserved F or W. The D gene is left open where the match is weak. The size field is filled for only some rows; it gives once, few, many or a size class.

J: TRBJ1-5; length: 16; D: NA; V: TRBV19; size: NA; CDR3: CASSILGANSNQPQHF; DNA: TGTGCCAGTAGTATTTTAGGGGCAAATAGCAATCAGCCCCAGCATTTT
J: TRBJ2-2; length: 13; D: NA; V: TRBV12-3/TRBV12-4; size: NA; CDR3: CASSRGETGELFF; DNA: TGTGCCAGCAGCCGAGGGGAAACCGGGGAGCTGTTTTTT
J: TRBJ2-2; length: 13; D: NA; V: TRBV2; size: medium-sized; CDR3: CASSEGAGGELFF; DNA: TGTGCCAGCAGTGAGGGGGCTGGCGGGGAGCTGTTTTTT
J: TRBJ2-1; length: 12; D: TRBD2; V: TRBV2; size: medium-sized; CDR3: CAGGGNYNEQFF; DNA: TGTGCCGGCGGGGGAAACTACAATGAGCAGTTCTTC
J: TRBJ2-5; length: 16; D: TRBD1; V: TRBV5-8; size: many; CDR3: CASSQPWTGDGETQYF; DNA: TGTGCCAGCAGCCAACCTTGGACAGGGGATGGCGAGACCCAGTACTTC
J: TRBJ2-3; length: 15; D: NA; V: TRBV28; size: NA; CDR3: CASSLPRGLTDTQYF; DNA: TGTGCCAGCAGTTTGCCCAGAGGGTTGACAGATACGCAATATTTT
J: TRBJ2-7; length: 15; D: TRBD2; V: TRBV5-1; size: NA; CDR3: CASSLVGGLAYEQYF; DNA: TGCGCCAGCAGCTTGGTGGGAGGACTAGCCTACGAGCAGTACTTC
J: TRBJ2-7; length: 15; D: TRBD1; V: TRBV6-1; size: many; CDR3: CASSVTGTGSYEQYF; DNA: TGTGCCAGCAGTGTCACCGGGACAGGCTCCTACGAGCAGTACTTC
J: TRBJ2-1; length: 14; D: TRBD1; V: TRBV24-1; size: NA; CDR3: CATSDTGQTNEQFF; DNA: TGTGCCACCAGTGACACGGGACAGACCAATGAGCAGTTCTTC
J: TRBJ1-6; length: 15; D: NA; V: TRBV7-3; size: NA; CDR3: CASSTGQPYNSPLHF; DNA: TGTGCCAGCAGCACCGGACAGCCTTATAATTCACCCCTCCACTTT
J: TRBJ1-6; length: 14; D: TRBD1; V: TRBV20-1; size: medium-sized; CDR3: CSARPPRQGERLHF; DNA: TGCAGTGCTAGACCCCCCCGACAGGGTGAGCGCCTCCACTTT
J: TRBJ2-2; length: 11; D: NA; V: TRBV11-3; size: NA; CDR3: CACSRAGELFF; DNA: TGTGCCTGCTCAAGGGCCGGGGAGCTGTTTTTT
J: TRBJ2-1; length: 14; D: TRBD1; V: TRBV24-1; size: NA; CDR3: CATSEGRGWGEQFF; DNA: TGTGCCACCAGTGAAGGCAGGGGGTGGGGTGAGCAGTTCTTC
J: TRBJ1-2; length: 14; D: TRBD1; V: TRBV4-3; size: NA; CDR3: CASSQARQGLGYTF; DNA: TGCGCCAGCAGCCAAGCCCGACAGGGTCTCGGCTACACCTTC
J: TRBJ2-5; length: 15; D: TRBD2; V: TRBV29-1; size: NA; CDR3: CSVLSGRVYQETQYF; DNA: TGCAGCGTTCTTAGCGGGAGAGTTTACCAAGAGACCCAGTACTTC
J: TRBJ2-7; length: 14; D: NA; V: TRBV7-9; size: once; CDR3: CASSLYCASYEQYF; DNA: TGTGCCAGCAGCTTGTACTGTGCGTCCTACGAGCAGTACTTC
J: TRBJ2-7; length: 14; D: TRBD1; V: TRBV30; size: many; CDR3: CAWRGQGVNYEQYF; DNA: TGTGCCTGGAGAGGTCAGGGGGTAAACTACGAGCAGTACTTC
J: TRBJ2-1; length: 15; D: TRBD2; V: TRBV3-1; size: many; CDR3: CASSPLAGGYNEQFF; DNA: TGTGCCAGCAGCCCACTAGCGGGGGGGTACAATGAGCAGTTCTTC
J: TRBJ2-7; length: 15; D: NA; V: TRBV2; size: many; CDR3: CASSEAGLFSYEQYF; DNA: TGTGCCAGCAGTGAAGCAGGACTATTCTCCTACGAGCAGTACTTC
J: TRBJ2-7; length: 12; D: NA; V: TRBV5-8; size: NA; CDR3: CASSLEVSEQYF; DNA: TGCGCCAGCAGCTTGGAGGTCAGCGAGCAGTACTTC
J: TRBJ1-5; length: 15; D: NA; V: TRBV28; size: many; CDR3: CASSSSSEREEPQHF; DNA: TGTGCCAGCAGTTCCTCGTCGGAGCGAGAGGAGCCCCAGCATTTT
J: TRBJ2-4; length: 16; D: NA; V: TRBV3-1; size: many; CDR3: CASSPRRGLAKNIQYF; DNA: TGTGCCAGCAGCCCCCGCCGGGGGTTAGCCAAAAACATTCAGTACTTC
J: TRBJ2-5; length: 14; D: TRBD1; V: TRBV27; size: many; CDR3: CASSPRTGAETQYF; DNA: TGTGCCAGCAGTCCCCGGACAGGGGCAGAGACCCAGTACTTC
J: TRBJ1-2; length: 16; D: TRBD1; V: TRBV20-1; size: many; CDR3: CSARDELGGQGVGYTF; DNA: TGCAGTGCTAGAGACGAACTGGGGGGACAGGGGGTTGGCTACACCTTC
J: TRBJ2-7; length: 14; D: NA; V: TRBV5-4; size: NA; CDR3: CASSFWGEFYEQYF; DNA: TGTGCCAGCAGCTTTTGGGGGGAATTCTACGAGCAGTACTTC
J: TRBJ1-5; length: 14; D: NA; V: TRBV6-2/TRBV6-3; size: many; CDR3: CASIGVSSNQPQHF; DNA: TGTGCCAGCATTGGCGTCTCTAGCAATCAGCCCCAGCATTTT
J: TRBJ2-3; length: 13; D: TRBD2; V: TRBV20-1; size: NA; CDR3: CSAPGTNDRTQYF; DNA: TGCAGTGCCCCCGGGACTAACGACCGTACGCAGTATTTT
J: TRBJ2-1; length: 13; D: TRBD2; V: TRBV4-1; size: NA; CDR3: CASRLAAYNEQFF; DNA: TGCGCCAGCCGCCTAGCGGCCTACAATGAGCAGTTCTTC
J: TRBJ1-2; length: 15; D: TRBD1; V: TRBV27; size: NA; CDR3: CASKSPTGIYYGYTF; DNA: TGTGCCAGCAAGTCACCGACAGGGATTTACTATGGCTACACCTTC
J: TRBJ2-7; length: 16; D: TRBD2; V: TRBV5-1; size: many; CDR3: CASSARLAGGVYEQYF; DNA: TGCGCCAGCAGCGCCCGGCTAGCGGGGGGTGTCTACGAGCAGTACTTC
J: TRBJ2-1; length: 14; D: NA; V: TRBV6-1; size: NA; CDR3: CASIEGEGGGEQFF; DNA: TGTGCCAGCATCGAAGGGGAAGGGGGGGGTGAGCAGTTCTTC
J: TRBJ2-7; length: 15; D: NA; V: TRBV20-1; size: many; CDR3: CSARDLAGLISGQYF; DNA: TGCAGTGCTAGAGATTTGGCGGGGTTGATCTCGGGGCAGTACTTC
J: TRBJ1-1; length: 13; D: NA; V: TRBV6-1; size: once; CDR3: CASSKLKNTEAFF; DNA: TGTGCCAGCAGTAAACTCAAAAACACTGAAGCTTTCTTT
J: TRBJ2-7; length: 14; D: NA; V: TRBV28; size: few; CDR3: CASSLLGRLYEQYF; DNA: TGTGCCAGCAGTTTATTGGGACGGCTCTACGAGCAGTACTTC
J: TRBJ2-3; length: 14; D: NA; V: TRBV20-1; size: many; CDR3: CSAPKTQGTDTQYF; DNA: TGCAGTGCTCCTAAGACCCAGGGGACAGATACGCAGTATTTT
J: TRBJ2-6; length: 20; D: NA; V: TRBV15; size: many; CDR3: CATSRDPAGGASKGANVLTF; DNA: TGTGCCACCAGCAGAGATCCTGCCGGGGGCGCCTCTAAAGGGGCCAACGTCCTGACTTTC
J: TRBJ2-1; length: 13; D: TRBD2; V: TRBV5-1; size: many; CDR3: CASSLAGASREFF; DNA: TGCGCCAGCAGCTTAGCGGGGGCGTCAAGGGAGTTCTTC
J: TRBJ2-7; length: 14; D: NA; V: TRBV2; size: NA; CDR3: CASSVSGGSYEQYF; DNA: TGTGCCAGCAGTGTATCAGGGGGGTCCTACGAGCAGTACTTC
J: TRBJ1-2; length: 16; D: TRBD1; V: TRBV30; size: many; CDR3: CAWSAGQTGGYYGYTF; DNA: TGTGCCTGGAGTGCTGGACAGACAGGGGGCTACTATGGCTACACCTTC
J: TRBJ1-3; length: 16; D: NA; V: TRBV11-2; size: NA; CDR3: CASSSRGQLDGNTIYF; DNA: TGTGCCAGCAGCTCCCGAGGGCAGCTGGATGGAAACACCATATATTTT
J: TRBJ2-7; length: 15; D: NA; V: TRBV7-6; size: NA; CDR3: CASSPGTLALGEQYF; DNA: TGTGCCAGCAGCCCGGGGACATTGGCCCTCGGAGAGCAGTACTTC
J: TRBJ2-1; length: 16; D: NA; V: TRBV6-2/TRBV6-3; size: NA; CDR3: CASSERGVGEWNEHFF; DNA: TGTGCCAGCAGTGAACGGGGAGTGGGCGAATGGAATGAGCATTTCTTC
J: TRBJ1-1; length: 14; D: NA; V: TRBV30; size: many; CDR3: CAWSTGGGNTEAFF; DNA: TGTGCCTGGAGTACCGGGGGGGGGAACACTGAAGCTTTCTTT
J: TRBJ2-7; length: 14; D: TRBD1; V: TRBV12-3/TRBV12-4; size: medium-sized; CDR3: CASSPGQGTYEQYF; DNA: TGTGCCAGCAGCCCGGGACAGGGGACCTACGAGCAGTACTTC
J: TRBJ1-5; length: 14; D: NA; V: TRBV30; size: NA; CDR3: CAWSVGTRDQPQHF; DNA: TGTGCCTGGAGTGTAGGCACCCGCGATCAGCCCCAGCATTTT
J: TRBJ2-3; length: 13; D: NA; V: TRBV2; size: many; CDR3: CAARETVVDTQYF; DNA: TGTGCCGCCCGGGAAACAGTCGTCGACACGCAGTATTTT
J: TRBJ2-4; length: 14; D: NA; V: TRBV20-1; size: many; CDR3: CSALALGGKNIQYF; DNA: TGCAGTGCTCTGGCTCTGGGCGGCAAAAACATTCAGTACTTC
J: TRBJ1-1; length: 13; D: NA; V: TRBV20-1; size: many; CDR3: CSASFSGATEAFF; DNA: TGCAGTGCTAGTTTTAGTGGGGCTACTGAAGCTTTCTTT
J: TRBJ2-7; length: 14; D: NA; V: TRBV7-3; size: many; CDR3: CASSLRPASYEQYF; DNA: TGTGCCAGCAGCTTAAGGCCAGCCTCCTACGAGCAGTACTTC
J: TRBJ1-3; length: 13; D: TRBD1; V: TRBV28; size: NA; CDR3: CASSGQGVHTIYF; DNA: TGTGCCAGCAGTGGACAGGGGGTACACACCATATATTTT
J: TRBJ2-7; length: 14; D: TRBD1; V: TRBV6-1; size: medium-sized; CDR3: CASGGQGASYEQYF; DNA: TGTGCCAGCGGAGGACAGGGGGCGTCCTACGAGCAGTACTTC
J: TRBJ1-2; length: 13; D: NA; V: TRBV6-2/TRBV6-3; size: NA; CDR3: CASYVIGGYGYTF; DNA: TGTGCCAGCTATGTTATCGGAGGGTATGGCTACACCTTC
J: TRBJ2-4; length: 15; D: NA; V: TRBV19; size: many; CDR3: CASRQLQGAKNIQYF; DNA: TGTGCCAGTAGACAACTTCAGGGGGCCAAAAACATTCAGTACTTC